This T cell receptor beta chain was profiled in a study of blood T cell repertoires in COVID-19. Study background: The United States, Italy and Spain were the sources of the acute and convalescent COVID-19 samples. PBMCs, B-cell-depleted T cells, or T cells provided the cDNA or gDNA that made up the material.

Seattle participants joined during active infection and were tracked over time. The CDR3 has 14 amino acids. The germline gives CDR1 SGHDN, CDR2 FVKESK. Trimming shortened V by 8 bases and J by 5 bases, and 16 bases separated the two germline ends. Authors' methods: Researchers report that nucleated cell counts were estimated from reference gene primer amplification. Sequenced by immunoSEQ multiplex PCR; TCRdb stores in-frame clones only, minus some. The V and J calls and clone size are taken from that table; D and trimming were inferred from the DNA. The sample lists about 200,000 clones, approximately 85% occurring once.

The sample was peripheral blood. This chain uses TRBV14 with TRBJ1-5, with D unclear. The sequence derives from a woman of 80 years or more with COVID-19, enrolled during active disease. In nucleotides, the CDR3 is TGTGCCAGCCGGGAAGGGTTGAGGGATCAGCCCCAGCATTTT. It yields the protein CASREGLRDQPQHF.